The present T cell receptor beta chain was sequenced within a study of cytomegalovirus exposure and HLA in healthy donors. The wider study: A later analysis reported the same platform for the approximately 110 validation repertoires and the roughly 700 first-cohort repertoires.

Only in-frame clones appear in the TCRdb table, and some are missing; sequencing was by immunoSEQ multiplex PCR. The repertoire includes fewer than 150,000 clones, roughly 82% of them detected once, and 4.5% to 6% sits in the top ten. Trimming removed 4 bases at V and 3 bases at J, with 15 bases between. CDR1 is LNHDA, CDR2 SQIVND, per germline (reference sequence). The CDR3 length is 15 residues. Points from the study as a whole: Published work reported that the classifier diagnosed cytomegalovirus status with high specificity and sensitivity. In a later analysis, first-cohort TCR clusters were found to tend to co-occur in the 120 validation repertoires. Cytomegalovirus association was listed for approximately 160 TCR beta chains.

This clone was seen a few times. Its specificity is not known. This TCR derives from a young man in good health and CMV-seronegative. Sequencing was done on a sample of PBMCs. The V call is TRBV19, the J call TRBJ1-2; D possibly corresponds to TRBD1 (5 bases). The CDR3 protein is CASSTGHDPYYGYTF. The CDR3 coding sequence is TGTGCCAGTAGTACCGGACATGACCCCTACTATGGCTACACCTTC.